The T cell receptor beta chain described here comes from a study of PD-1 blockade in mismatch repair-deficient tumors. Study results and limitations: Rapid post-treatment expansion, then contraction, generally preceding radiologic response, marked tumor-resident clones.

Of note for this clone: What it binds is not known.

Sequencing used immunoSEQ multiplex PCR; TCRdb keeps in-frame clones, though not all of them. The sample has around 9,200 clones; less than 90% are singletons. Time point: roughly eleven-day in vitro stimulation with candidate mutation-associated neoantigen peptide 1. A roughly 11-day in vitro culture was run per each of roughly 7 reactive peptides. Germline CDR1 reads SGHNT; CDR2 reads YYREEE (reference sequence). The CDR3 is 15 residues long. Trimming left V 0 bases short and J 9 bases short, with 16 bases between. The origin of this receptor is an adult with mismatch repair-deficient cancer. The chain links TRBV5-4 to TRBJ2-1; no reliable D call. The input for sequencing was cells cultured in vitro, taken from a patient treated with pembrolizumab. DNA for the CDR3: TGTGCCAGCAGCTTGGGCTTCGACCGGTCGGGTGAGCAGTTCTTC. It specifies CASSLGFDRSGEQFF.